Included here is one TCR beta chain sequence, with context. The antigen remains unidentified. This specimen belongs to a study of siplizumab effects on memory and regulatory T cells. General study results and limits: About 80-97% of proliferating CD4+ or CD8+ clones had no assignable naive or memory phenotype. Among mappable alloreactive CD4+ clones, the Treg-derived fraction averaged nearly 70% with siplizumab versus less than 35% in controls. Apparently more diverse than memory cells, naive T cells also seemed major alloresponse contributors.

Sequencing used immunoSEQ multiplex PCR; TCRdb keeps in-frame clones, though not all of them. The sample holds about 100,000 clones, approximately 94% seen once. J lost 4 bases, V lost 5 bases, and 8 bases had no gene match. CDR3 length equals 15 residues. Germline V gene sequence: CDR1 SGHNT, CDR2 YENEEA. The clonotype comes from a human donor in good health. The chain is built from TRBV11-3 and TRBJ2-1; 7 nucleotides match TRBD1. The sample comprised non-Treg CD4+ T cells sorted from blood. CDR3 in DNA: TGTGCCAGCAGCGTTAACAGGGGAACATACAATGAGCAGTTCTTC. Protein: CASSVNRGTYNEQFF.